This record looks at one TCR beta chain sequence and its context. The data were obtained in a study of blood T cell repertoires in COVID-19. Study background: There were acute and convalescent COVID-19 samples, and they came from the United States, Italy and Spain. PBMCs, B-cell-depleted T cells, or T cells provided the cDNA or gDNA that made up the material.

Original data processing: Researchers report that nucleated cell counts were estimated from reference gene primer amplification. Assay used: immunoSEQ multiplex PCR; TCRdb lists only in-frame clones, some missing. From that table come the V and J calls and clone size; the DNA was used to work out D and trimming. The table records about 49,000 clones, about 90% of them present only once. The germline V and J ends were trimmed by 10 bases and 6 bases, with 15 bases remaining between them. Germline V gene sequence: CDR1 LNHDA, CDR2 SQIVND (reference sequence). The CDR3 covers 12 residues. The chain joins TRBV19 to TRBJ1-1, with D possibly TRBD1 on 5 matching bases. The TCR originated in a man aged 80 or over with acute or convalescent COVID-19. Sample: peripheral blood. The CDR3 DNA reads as TGTGCCACCGCCGGTGGGGGGGCTGAAGCTTTCTTT. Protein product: CATAGGGAEAFF.